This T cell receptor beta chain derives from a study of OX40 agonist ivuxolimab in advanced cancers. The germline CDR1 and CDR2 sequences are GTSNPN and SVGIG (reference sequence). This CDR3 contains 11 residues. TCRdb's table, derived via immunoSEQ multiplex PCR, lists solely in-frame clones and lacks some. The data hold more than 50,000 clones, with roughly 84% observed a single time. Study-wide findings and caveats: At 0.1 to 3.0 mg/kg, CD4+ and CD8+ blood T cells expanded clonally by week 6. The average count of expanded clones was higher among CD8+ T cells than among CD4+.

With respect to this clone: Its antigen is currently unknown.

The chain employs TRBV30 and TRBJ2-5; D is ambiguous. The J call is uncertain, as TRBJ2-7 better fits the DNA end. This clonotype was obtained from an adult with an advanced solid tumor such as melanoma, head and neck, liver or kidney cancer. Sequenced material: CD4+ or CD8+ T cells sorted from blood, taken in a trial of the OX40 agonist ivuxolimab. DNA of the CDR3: TGTGCCTGGAGTGTGAAATACGAGCAGTACTTC. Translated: CAWSVKYEQYF.